This TCR beta chain is drawn from a study of beta chain features in type 1 diabetes. Study results and limitations: The naive, central memory and Treg TCRB repertoires looked more alike in patients than they did in healthy donors.

About this clone itself: What it binds is not known. A read error may account for a junction end that differs from germline.

Expressed TCRB transcripts were sequenced, since all the RNA that had been isolated was reverse transcribed. Here immunoSEQ multiplex PCR was the method, and the copy in TCRdb shows in-frame clones only, minus some. The top ten clones hold about 0.097% of a sample with just over 600,000 clones, 15% to 19% of them seen once. Germline CDR1 reads SSHAT; CDR2 reads FNYEAQ (reference sequence). The CDR3 is made up of 16 amino acids. This chain connects TRBV7-7 to TRBJ2-1; 9 bases line up with TRBD2. The sample taken for sequencing was naive CD4+ T cells from blood. The TCR comes from a young man in good health. CDR3 amino acids: CASSLVLAGPYNEQFF. CDR3 sequence (DNA): TGTGCTAGCAGCTTAGTCCTAGCGGGACCCTACAATGAGCAGTTCTTC. Looking up the rest from reference TRBV7-7 and TRBJ2-1 gives the full variable domain: GAGVSQSPRYKVTKRGQDVTLRCDPISSHATLYWYQQALGQGPEFLTYFNYEAQPDKSGLPSDRFSAERPEGSISTLTIQRTEQRDSAMYRCASSLVLAGPYNEQFFGPGTRLTVL.